The source of this T cell receptor beta chain is a study of CD8 T cells in Susac syndrome. The study, taken as a whole, reports: Susac syndrome CD8+ repertoires were clonally expanded, most strongly in CD8+ TEMRA cells.

A word on this clonotype: Its antigen is currently unknown.

The patients with Susac syndrome were individuals who fulfilled the recently defined diagnostic criteria for disease that was either definite or probable. When the RNA was reverse transcribed, random hexamers were used with an input of roughly 0.5 to 1 ug. TCR beta CDR3 was amplified by immunoSEQ multiplex PCR. This amplification extended across 54 Vbeta and 13 Jbeta segments. TCRdb re-derived calls from the immunoSEQ multiplex PCR reads in MiXCR, one entry per CDR3 protein. The data show more than 80,000 distinct CDR3 sequences, approximately 94% seen once. Germline-derived CDR1 and CDR2 are SQVTM and ANQGSEA. V trimming: 3 bases; J trimming: 4 bases; junction bases outside the gene matches: 11. This CDR3 has 16 residues.

The source material was CD8+ T cells from PBMCs. The sequence was collected from a human donor with Susac syndrome. This chain joins TRBV29-1 and TRBJ2-1; 8 bases agree with TRBD2. CDR3 protein: CSVDYVGLAVYNEQFF. The CDR3 DNA sequence: TGCAGCGTTGACTACGTAGGACTAGCAGTTTACAATGAGCAGTTCTTC.